One sample yielded the 31 T cell receptor beta chains listed below, sequenced in a study of T cells in Graves' hyperthyroidism and ophthalmopathy. It was RNA transcripts that yielded the amplified TCR beta CDR3 regions. HTBI primers drove first-round RT-PCR of the TCR CDR3. TCRdb re-analysed the multiplex PCR reads in MiXCR, keeping a single row per CDR3 protein. The sample includes about 770,000 distinct CDR3 sequences, around a sixth of them seen just once. The sample consisted of blood. Receptors originate from a woman aged 50 to 60 with Graves' hyperthyroidism that later progressed to Graves' ophthalmopathy.

This clonotype was seen repeatedly, ten times or more. The V gene is TRBV5-1, the J gene TRBJ2-7; tentative D call: TRBD2 (6 bases). CDR3 size: 14 residues. V lost 4 bases and J 7 bases, leaving 18 bases between the germline ends. CDR1 is SGHRS, CDR2 YFSETQ, per germline. CDR3 nucleotide sequence: TGCGCCAGCAGCCGGGACTTGTCTGTCCTGGAGCAGTACTTC. Residues: CASSRDLSVLEQYF.

This clonotype was found many times. The J gene is TRBJ2-5, the V gene TRBV11-1; 13 bases are a match to TRBD2. The CDR3 runs 16 residues. The trim removed 3 bases at V and 2 bases at J, leaving 3 bases unmatched. The V gene's germline CDR1 is SGHAT and CDR2 FQDESV (reference sequence). The CDR3 DNA sequence: TGTGCCAGCAGCTTGGGACTAGCGGGAAGACAAGAGACCCAGTACTTC. Translation: CASSLGLAGRQETQYF.

This clonotype came up many times. The chain links TRBV7-8 to TRBJ2-1, with D hard to call. The CDR3 is made up of 13 amino acids. Per the germline V gene, CDR1 is SGHVS and CDR2 is FQNEAQ. V was pared by 3 bases and J by 5 bases, with 8 bases between. CDR3 nucleotides: TGTGCCAGCAGCTTGGGTCAGCACAATGAGCAGTTCTTC. Amino acid sequence: CASSLGQHNEQFF.

The J gene is TRBJ2-3, the V gene TRBV24-1; perhaps TRBD2 as D (5 bases). The CDR3 is made up of 13 amino acids. The V end was cut by 3 bases, the J end by 7 bases, with 10 bases between. In germline, CDR1 is KGHDR, CDR2 SFDVKD. The CDR3 spells CATSDPRGYTQYF. The CDR3 nucleotides are TGTGCCACCAGTGATCCACGGGGATATACGCAGTATTTT.

This clonotype showed up just a few times. The chain employs TRBV7-2 and TRBJ2-6; 7 bases are a match to TRBD1. Germline-derived CDR1 and CDR2 are SGHTA and FQGNSA. The V and J ends lost 4 bases and 0 bases, in that order; junction bases with no gene match: 12. The CDR3 contains 19 residues. The CDR3 loop is CASSSRSLTGISGANVLTF. The DNA of the CDR3 is TGTGCCAGCAGCTCTAGGTCGCTGACAGGGATCTCTGGGGCCAACGTCCTGACTTTC.

This clonotype was seen repeatedly, ten times or more. The V call is TRBV7-9, the J call TRBJ2-3; a weak D match, TRBD1 (6 bases). The germline CDR1 and CDR2 sequences are SEHNR and FQNEAQ (reference sequence). This CDR3 is 14 amino acids long. With 3 bases removed from V and 2 bases from J, the gap between germline ends came to 9 bases. The CDR3 loop reads CASSFGQYTDTQYF. The CDR3 coding sequence is TGTGCCAGCAGCTTCGGACAGTACACAGATACGCAGTATTTT.

V gene TRBV20-1 combines with J gene TRBJ2-1; TRBD1 agrees at 7 bases. The CDR3 is 13 residues long. Germline-derived CDR1 and CDR2 are DFQATT and SNEGSKA (reference sequence). Trimming removed 7 bases from V and 4 bases from J; junction bases left unmatched: 7. The CDR3 DNA follows: TGCAGTGGTTGGGACAGCTGGTACAATGAGCAGTTCTTC. Translated, it gives CSGWDSWYNEQFF.

This clonotype was counted at least ten times. The chain joins TRBV30 to TRBJ1-5, with D possibly TRBD1 on 6 matching bases. V lost 3 bases to trimming and J lost 1 base, with 10 bases between them. Germline CDR1 reads GTSNPN; CDR2 reads SVGIG (reference sequence). This CDR3 is 14 amino acids long. CDR3 bases: TGTGCCTGGAGAGAGGGGGAAAGCAATCAGCCCCAGCATTTT. Residues: CAWREGESNQPQHF.

The chain uses TRBV5-1 and TRBJ2-1, with D perhaps TRBD2 (6 bases). Germline V gene data show CDR1 as SGHRS and CDR2 as YFSETQ. This CDR3 has 15 residues. The V end lost 0 bases, the J end lost 7 bases, and 14 bases lay between the germline ends. CDR3 amino acids: CASSLEGRAGNEQFF. CDR3 nucleotide sequence: TGCGCCAGCAGCTTGGAGGGCAGGGCGGGAAATGAGCAGTTCTTC.

A remark on this clonotype: A read error may be the cause here, since a much bigger clone is one base away. V is TRBV20-1 and J is TRBJ2-3, with D maybe TRBD2 (5 bases). The CDR3 has 14 residues. The germline CDR1 and CDR2 sequences are DFQATT and SNEGSKA (reference sequence). CDR3 DNA: TGCAGTGCTGCGGACGGCCCTAGCACAGATAGGCAGTATTTT. Its translation: CSAADGPSTDRQYF.

The chain uses TRBV6-1 and TRBJ2-3; 7 nucleotides line up with TRBD2. The CDR3 sequence is 13 residues long. J gave up 6 bases and V 5 bases, and 5 bases lay outside the gene matches. Germline CDR1 and CDR2: MNHNS and SASEGT. CDR3 DNA sequence: TGTGCCAGCAGTTCAAGCGGGGTTGATACGCAGTATTTT. Protein product: CASSSSGVDTQYF.

This clonotype appeared many times. V is TRBV7-8 and J is TRBJ2-5, with a possible D match to TRBD2 (5 bases). Germline CDR1 reads SGHVS; CDR2 reads FQNEAQ. The CDR3 is 14 residues long. Trimming removed 5 bases from V and 5 bases from J, with 15 bases in between. CDR3 sequence: CASSPSPRGETQYF. In DNA form, the CDR3 reads TGTGCCAGCAGCCCCAGCCCGAGAGGGGAGACCCAGTACTTC.

This clonotype was recorded many times. The rearrangement joins TRBV18 to TRBJ1-2, with TRBD1 identical over 10 bases. The V segment lost 3 bases and the J segment 0 bases; nucleotides outside the gene matches: 1. The CDR3 covers 15 residues. Germline lookup yields CDR1 KGHSH and CDR2 LQKENI. The CDR3: CASSPGTGANYGYTF. Written as DNA, the CDR3 is TGTGCCAGCTCACCGGGGACAGGGGCTAACTATGGCTACACCTTC.

With regard to this clonotype: A clone one base away is much larger, so this may be a read error. The chain joins TRBV30 to TRBJ2-3; D gene ambiguous. Germline CDR1 reads GTSNPN; CDR2 reads SVGIG (reference sequence). The CDR3 runs 17 residues. V was pared by 4 bases and J by 4 bases, with 24 bases between. The CDR3 sequence: CAWKIMYEALCADTQYF. DNA for the CDR3: TGTGCCTGGAAAATCATGTATGAGGCCCTATGCGCAGATACGCAGTATTTT.

This clonotype has ten or more counts. The chain has TRBV7-2 and TRBJ1-1; 7 positions match TRBD1. V shed 7 bases, J shed 1 base, and the junction held 12 bases outside the gene matches. The CDR3 spans 16 residues. Per germline, CDR1 SGHTA and CDR2 FQGNSA. The CDR3 loop reads CASTLIEGAKNTEAFF. The CDR3 nucleotides read TGTGCCAGCACCCTGATCGAGGGGGCGAAGAACACTGAAGCTTTCTTT.

V is TRBV7-2 and J is TRBJ2-3, with D possibly being TRBD2 (5 bases). The CDR3 covers 15 residues. Germline loops: CDR1 SGHTA, CDR2 FQGNSA. Deletions cut 4 bases from V and 6 bases from J, with 17 bases between. The DNA of the CDR3 is TGTGCCAGCAGCTCACTAGGAGGTTTCGGGGATACGCAGTATTTT. Its protein is CASSSLGGFGDTQYF.

Ten or more counts support this clonotype. The chain uses TRBV6-6 and TRBJ1-1; D gene ambiguous. Trimming left V 0 bases short and J 3 bases short, with 11 bases between. The CDR3 covers 15 residues. Germline CDR1 and CDR2: MNHNY and SVGAGI (reference sequence). CDR3 nucleotides: TGTGCCAGCAGTTACTCAGGCAGGTCAGACACTGAAGCTTTCTTT. This encodes CASSYSGRSDTEAFF.

This clonotype was counted ten times or more. J is TRBJ1-1 and V is TRBV19, with D possibly matching TRBD1 (5 bases). Per germline, CDR1 LNHDA and CDR2 SQIVND (reference sequence). CDR3 length: 18 residues. Trimming cost V 5 bases and J 1 base, with 23 bases left between them. For the CDR3, the DNA is TGTGCCAGTAGTTCCGTACAGACAGCCCTTGGGGCGAACACTGAAGCTTTCTTT. Translation gives CASSSVQTALGANTEAFF.

This clonotype was picked up many times. This chain connects TRBV2 to TRBJ2-3, with D possibly being TRBD1 (6 bases). CDR3 length: 16 residues. Trimming took off 4 bases at V and 1 base at J, with 15 bases between the two ends. Germline assignment: CDR1 SNHLY and CDR2 FYNNEI. Here the CDR3 reads CASSGESGDRTDTQYF. The DNA of the CDR3 is TGTGCCAGCAGTGGAGAGTCAGGGGATCGCACAGATACGCAGTATTTT.

The sample holds many counts of this clonotype. The V and J genes are TRBV12-3 or TRBV12-4 and TRBJ1-5, with D tentatively TRBD1 (6 bases). The germline V and J ends were trimmed by 5 bases and 0 bases, with 11 bases remaining between them. The CDR3 spans 15 residues. The CDR3 DNA follows: TGTGCCAGCAGTAAAACAGGGAATAGCAATCAGCCCCAGCATTTT. Its protein product is CASSKTGNSNQPQHF.

This clonotype has just a few counts. The chain employs TRBV10-1 and TRBJ1-5; D unresolved. Germline V CDR1 and CDR2: WNHNN, SYGVQD (reference sequence). The V and J ends lost 0 bases and 3 bases respectively, with 9 bases between them. This CDR3 is built from 15 residues. CDR3 loop: CASSESTRNNQPQHF. As DNA, the CDR3 is TGCGCCAGCAGTGAGTCGACTCGGAACAATCAGCCCCAGCATTTT.

This clonotype was seen at least ten times. The chain employs TRBV12-3 or TRBV12-4 and TRBJ2-7; 9 nucleotides match TRBD1. Trimming at V came to 5 bases and at J to 7 bases, leaving 9 bases not matched to a gene. The CDR3 runs to 14 residues. The CDR3, as DNA: TGTGCCAGCAGTGGGTGGACAGGGGTGGAGGAGCAGTACTTC. This codes for CASSGWTGVEEQYF.

This clonotype was recorded many times. This CDR3 reads CASSSTGLAAYEQYF. CDR3 sequence (DNA): TGTGCCAGCAGCTCAACGGGACTAGCGGCCTACGAGCAGTACTTC. The genes are TRBV11-2 and TRBJ2-7; 11 nucleotides line up with TRBD2. The CDR3 runs 15 residues. Germline trimming cut 4 bases from V and 2 bases from J; bases unmatched to any gene: 4. CDR1 and CDR2 from the germline V gene are SGHAT and FQNNGV.

The sample holds many counts of this clonotype. The chain uses TRBV7-3 and TRBJ2-2; TRBD1 matches at 10 bases. Germline CDR1 reads SGHTA; CDR2 reads FQGTGA. CDR3 length: 16 residues. V was clipped by 0 bases and J by 3 bases; unmatched bases: 1. In DNA form, the CDR3 reads TGTGCCAGCAGCTTAACAGGACAGGGGGACACCGGGGAGCTGTTTTTT. It translates to CASSLTGQGDTGELFF.

This clonotype was seen a handful of times. This chain uses TRBV19 with TRBJ1-3; 7 positions match TRBD1. Germline V CDR1 and CDR2: LNHDA, SQIVND (reference sequence). The V gene end was trimmed by 7 bases and the J gene end by 0 bases; junction bases not matched to a gene: 9. This CDR3 has 16 residues. The chain's CDR3 is CASTSQGSFSGNTIYF. The CDR3 coding sequence is TGTGCCAGTACCTCACAGGGGAGTTTCTCTGGAAACACCATATATTTT.

Comment on this clonotype: This clone may be a read error of a much larger clone one base away. The V call is TRBV27, the J call TRBJ1-1; maybe TRBD1 (5 bases). The CDR3 is 16 amino acids. With 7 bases removed from V and 1 base from J, the gap between germline ends came to 19 bases. CDR1 MNHEY and CDR2 SMNVEV come from the germline V gene (reference sequence). The DNA of the CDR3 is TGTGCCAGCAATTTCTTGGGGCGGGAGGGGAACACTGAAGCTTTCTTT. Residues: CASNFLGREGNTEAFF.

The V call is TRBV28, the J call TRBJ1-6, with D possibly being TRBD1 (6 bases). Trimming took 4 bases from V and 8 from J, leaving 12 bases between them. The CDR3 is 14 amino acids. CDR1 and CDR2 (germline): MDHEN, SYDVKM. The CDR3: CASSSYREDSPLHF. Written as DNA, the CDR3 is TGTGCCAGCAGTTCTTACAGGGAGGATTCACCCCTCCACTTT.

There are many counts of this clonotype. The CDR3 is CASRTEGGFSYGYTF. The CDR3 DNA is TGTGCCAGTAGAACGGAAGGGGGCTTCAGCTATGGCTACACCTTC. The chain uses TRBV19 and TRBJ1-2, with 7 bases fitting TRBD1. J gave up 4 bases and V 6 bases, and 11 bases lay outside the gene matches. The germline V gene has CDR1 LNHDA and CDR2 SQIVND (reference sequence). CDR3 length: 15 residues.

This clonotype has only a few counts. Mismatch with germline at one junction end may stem from a read error. This sequence joins TRBV7-7 and TRBJ2-1; D not resolved. This CDR3 contains 13 residues. Germline CDR1 and CDR2: SSHAT and FNYEAQ (reference sequence). CDR3 in DNA: TGTGCTAGCAGCGTAGACGTGAACAATGAGCAGTTCTTC. Its protein product is CASSVDVNNEQFF.

This clonotype was counted a few times. The chain uses TRBV6-1 and TRBJ1-1; D may be TRBD1 (5 bases). V was cut by 5 bases and J by 7 bases, with 14 bases left in between. Germline assignment: CDR1 MNHNS and CDR2 SASEGT. The CDR3 has 13 residues. The CDR3 nucleotides are TGTGCCAGCAGTTCTTACAGGTTGGGTGAAGCTTTCTTT. This translates into CASSSYRLGEAFF.

At least ten counts were recorded for this clonotype. The chain recombines TRBV27 with TRBJ2-3; 8 bases are a match to TRBD1. The V segment lost 1 base and the J segment 0 bases; nucleotides outside the gene matches: 12. The CDR3 is 19 amino acids. In germline, CDR1 is MNHEY, CDR2 SMNVEV (reference sequence). The CDR3 loop reads CASSLLSGGTQTSTDTQYF. The CDR3 DNA is TGTGCCAGCAGTTTATTATCAGGGGGCACCCAAACCAGCACAGATACGCAGTATTTT.